This TCR beta chain was identified in a study of T cell clonality in common variable immunodeficiency. The study, taken as a whole, reports: CVID subjects had higher TCRbeta clonality than healthy controls, most marked in about a third. CVID patient heterogeneity limited repertoire-clinical complication correlations. Fewer deletions and N-nucleotide insertions were reportedly seen in common variable immunodeficiency TCR beta sequences. Compared with controls, CVID subjects had fewer shared TCRbeta clones.

This clone occurred a few times. The antigen is undetermined. Sequencing ends 3 residues short of the CDR3 end; the germline J gene provides the rest. Aged about 9 to 70 years, CVID subjects averaged approximately 36 years old. Sequencing was performed with immunoSEQ multiplex PCR; in TCRdb, only in-frame clones are kept and a portion is missing. Recorded here are 16,000 or so clones, none singletons. V was clipped by 1 base and J by 5 bases, with 8 bases between them. CDR1 and CDR2 (germline): SNHLY, FYNNEI. This CDR3 comprises 13 residues. Sequenced sample: peripheral blood mononuclear cells. This receptor was obtained from a human donor with common variable immunodeficiency. The gene calls are TRBV2 and TRBJ1-2; a possible D gene is TRBD1 (5 bases). CDR3 bases read: TGTGCCAGCAGTGAAGAGGGGCGGTATGGC. Translation: CASSEEGRYG. The whole CDR3 protein is CASSEEGRYGYTF.